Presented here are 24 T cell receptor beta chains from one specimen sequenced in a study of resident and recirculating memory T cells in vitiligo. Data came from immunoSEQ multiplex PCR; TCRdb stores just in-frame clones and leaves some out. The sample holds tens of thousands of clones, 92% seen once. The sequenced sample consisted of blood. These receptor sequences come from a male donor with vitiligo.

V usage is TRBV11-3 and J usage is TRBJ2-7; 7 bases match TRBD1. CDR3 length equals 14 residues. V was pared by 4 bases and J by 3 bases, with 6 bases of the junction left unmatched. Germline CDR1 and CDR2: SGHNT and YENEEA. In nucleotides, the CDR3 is TGTGCCAGCAGCTGGCCGGGACAGTTCTACGAGCAGTACTTC. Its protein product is CASSWPGQFYEQYF.

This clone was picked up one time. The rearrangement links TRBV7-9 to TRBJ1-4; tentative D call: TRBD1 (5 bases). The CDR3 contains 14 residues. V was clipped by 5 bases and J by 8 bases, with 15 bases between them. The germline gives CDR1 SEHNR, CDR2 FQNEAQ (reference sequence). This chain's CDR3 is CASSPPGLSEKLFF. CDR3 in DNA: TGTGCCAGCAGCCCGCCGGGACTGAGCGAAAAACTGTTTTTT.

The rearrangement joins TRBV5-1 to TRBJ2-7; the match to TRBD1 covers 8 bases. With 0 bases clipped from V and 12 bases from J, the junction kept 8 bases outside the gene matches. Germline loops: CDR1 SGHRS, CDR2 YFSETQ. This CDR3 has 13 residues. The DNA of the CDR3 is TGCGCCAGCAGCTTGGCCAGGGGGCGTGAACTGTACTTC. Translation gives CASSLARGRELYF.

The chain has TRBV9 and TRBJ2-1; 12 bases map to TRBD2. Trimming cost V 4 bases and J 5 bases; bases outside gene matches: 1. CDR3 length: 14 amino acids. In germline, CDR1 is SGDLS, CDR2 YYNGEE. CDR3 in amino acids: CASSRTSGNNEQFF. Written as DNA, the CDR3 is TGTGCCAGCAGCCGGACTAGCGGGAACAATGAGCAGTTCTTC.

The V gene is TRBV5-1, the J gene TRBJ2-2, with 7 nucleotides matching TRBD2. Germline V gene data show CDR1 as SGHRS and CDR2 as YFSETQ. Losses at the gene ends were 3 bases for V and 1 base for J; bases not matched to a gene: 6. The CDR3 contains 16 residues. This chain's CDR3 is CASSSLGRGNTGELFF. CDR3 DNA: TGCGCCAGCAGCTCCCTTGGGAGGGGGAACACCGGGGAGCTGTTTTTT.

The DNA for the CDR3 is TGCGCCAGCAGTTGGGACAGCGCTTCCTACGAGCAGTACTTC. It encodes CASSWDSASYEQYF. The chain employs TRBV5-1 and TRBJ2-7; 7 bases line up with TRBD1. CDR1 is SGHRS and CDR2 is YFSETQ in the germline V gene. Trimming removed 5 bases from V and 1 base from J; junction bases left unmatched: 6. The CDR3 consists of 14 residues. Looking up the rest from reference TRBV5-1 and TRBJ2-7 gives the full variable domain: KAGVTQTPRYLIKTRGQQVTLSCSPISGHRSVSWYQQTPGQGLQFLFEYFSETQRNKGNFPGRFSGRQFSNSRSEMNVSTLELGDSALYLCASSWDSASYEQYFGPGTRLTVT.

Here the CDR3 DNA reads TGTGCCAGCAGTTTTGGGAGTGGTCTCAATCAGCCCCAGCATTTT. It codes for CASSFGSGLNQPQHF. The chain joins TRBV27 to TRBJ1-5, with D unresolved. V lost 3 bases and J lost 3, with 12 bases in between. The CDR3 length is 15 residues. Germline CDR1 MNHEY, CDR2 SMNVEV (reference sequence).

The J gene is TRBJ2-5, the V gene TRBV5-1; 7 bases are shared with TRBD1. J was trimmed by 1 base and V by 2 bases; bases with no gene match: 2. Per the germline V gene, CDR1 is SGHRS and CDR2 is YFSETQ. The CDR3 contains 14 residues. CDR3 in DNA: TGCGCCAGCAGCTTCCGGGACAGCCAAGAGACCCAGTACTTC. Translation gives CASSFRDSQETQYF.

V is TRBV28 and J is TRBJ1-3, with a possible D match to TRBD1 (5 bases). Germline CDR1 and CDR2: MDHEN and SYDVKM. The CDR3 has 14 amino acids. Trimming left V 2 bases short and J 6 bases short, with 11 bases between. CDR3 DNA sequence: TGTGCCAGCAGTTTAGGGGCTCGTCCAAACACCATATATTTT. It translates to CASSLGARPNTIYF.

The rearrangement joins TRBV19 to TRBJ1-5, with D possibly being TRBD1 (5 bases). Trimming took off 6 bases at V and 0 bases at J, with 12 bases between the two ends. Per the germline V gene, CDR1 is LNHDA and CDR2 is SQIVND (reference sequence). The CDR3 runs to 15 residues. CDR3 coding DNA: TGTGCCAGTAGCCGGGGGGGGTATAGCAATCAGCCCCAGCATTTT. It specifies CASSRGGYSNQPQHF. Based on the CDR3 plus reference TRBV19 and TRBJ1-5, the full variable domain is DGGITQSPKYLFRKEGQNVTLSCEQNLNHDAMYWYRQDPGQGLRLIYYSQIVNDFQKGDIAEGYSVSREKKESFPLTVTSAQKNPTAFYLCASSRGGYSNQPQHFGDGTRLSIL.

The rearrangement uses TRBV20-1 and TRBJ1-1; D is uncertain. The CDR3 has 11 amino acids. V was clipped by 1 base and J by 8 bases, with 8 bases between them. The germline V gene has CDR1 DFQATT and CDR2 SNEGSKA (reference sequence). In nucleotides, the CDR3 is TGCAGTGCTAGAGGAGGAATGGAAGCTTTCTTT. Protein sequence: CSARGGMEAFF.

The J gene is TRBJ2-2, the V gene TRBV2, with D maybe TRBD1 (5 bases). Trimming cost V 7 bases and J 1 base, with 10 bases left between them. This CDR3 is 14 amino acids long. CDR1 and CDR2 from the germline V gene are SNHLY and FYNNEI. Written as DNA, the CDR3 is TGTGCCAGCACCCGGACACAGAACACCGGGGAGCTGTTTTTT. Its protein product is CASTRTQNTGELFF.

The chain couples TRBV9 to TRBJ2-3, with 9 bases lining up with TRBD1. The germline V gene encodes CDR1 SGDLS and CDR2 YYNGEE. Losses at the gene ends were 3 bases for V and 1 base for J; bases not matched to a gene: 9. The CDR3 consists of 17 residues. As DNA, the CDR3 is TGTGCCAGCAGCGATGGAACAGGGGGCCGGGGCACAGATACGCAGTATTTT. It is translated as CASSDGTGGRGTDTQYF.

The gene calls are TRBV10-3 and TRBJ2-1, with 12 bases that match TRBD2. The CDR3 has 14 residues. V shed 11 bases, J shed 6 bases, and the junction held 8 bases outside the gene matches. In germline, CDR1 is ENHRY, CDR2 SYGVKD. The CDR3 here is CAGGTSGRGNEQFF. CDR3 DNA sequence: TGTGCCGGCGGGACTAGCGGGCGGGGCAATGAGCAGTTCTTC.

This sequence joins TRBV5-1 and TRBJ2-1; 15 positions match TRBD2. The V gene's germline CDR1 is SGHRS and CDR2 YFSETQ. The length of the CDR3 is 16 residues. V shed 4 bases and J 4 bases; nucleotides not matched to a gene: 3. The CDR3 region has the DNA TGCGCCAGCAGCCCCGGACTAGCGGGAGGGTACAATGAGCAGTTCTTC. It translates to CASSPGLAGGYNEQFF.

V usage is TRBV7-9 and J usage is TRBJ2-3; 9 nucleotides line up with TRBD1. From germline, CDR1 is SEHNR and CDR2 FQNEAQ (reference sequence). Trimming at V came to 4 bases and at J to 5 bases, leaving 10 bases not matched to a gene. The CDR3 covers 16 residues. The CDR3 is CASSSATGGSKDTQYF. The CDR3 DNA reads TGTGCCAGCAGCTCGGCGACAGGGGGTTCGAAAGATACGCAGTATTTT.

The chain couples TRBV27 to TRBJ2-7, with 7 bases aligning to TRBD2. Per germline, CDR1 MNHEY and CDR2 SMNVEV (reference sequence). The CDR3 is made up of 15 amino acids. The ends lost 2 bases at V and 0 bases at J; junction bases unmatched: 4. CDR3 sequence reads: CASSLGAGISYEQYF. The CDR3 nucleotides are TGTGCCAGCAGTTTAGGAGCGGGGATCTCCTACGAGCAGTACTTC.

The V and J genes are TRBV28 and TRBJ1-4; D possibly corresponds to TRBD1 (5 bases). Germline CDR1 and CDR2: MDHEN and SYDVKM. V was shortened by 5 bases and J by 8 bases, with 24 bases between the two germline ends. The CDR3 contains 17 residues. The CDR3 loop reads CASSPSPLQDAREKLFF. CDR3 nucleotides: TGTGCCAGCAGTCCAAGTCCCTTACAGGACGCGCGGGAAAAACTGTTTTTT.

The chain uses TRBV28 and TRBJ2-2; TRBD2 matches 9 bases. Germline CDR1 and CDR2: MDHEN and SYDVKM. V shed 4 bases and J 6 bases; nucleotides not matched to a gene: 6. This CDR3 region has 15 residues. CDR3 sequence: CASSSPVAGAGELFF. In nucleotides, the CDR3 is TGTGCCAGCAGTTCCCCCGTAGCGGGAGCCGGGGAGCTGTTTTTT.

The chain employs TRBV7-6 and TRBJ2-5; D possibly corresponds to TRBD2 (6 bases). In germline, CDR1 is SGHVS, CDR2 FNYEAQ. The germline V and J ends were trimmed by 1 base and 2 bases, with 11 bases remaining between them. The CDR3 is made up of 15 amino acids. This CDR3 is CASSLDRRVQETQYF. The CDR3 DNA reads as TGTGCCAGCAGCTTAGACAGGAGGGTACAAGAGACCCAGTACTTC.

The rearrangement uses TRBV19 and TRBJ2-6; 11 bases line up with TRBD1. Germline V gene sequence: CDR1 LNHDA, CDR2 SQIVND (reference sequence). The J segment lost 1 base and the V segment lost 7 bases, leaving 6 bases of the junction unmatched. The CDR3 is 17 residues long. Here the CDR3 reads CASTRDRGGSGANVLTF. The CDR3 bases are TGTGCCAGTACTCGGGACAGGGGGGGGTCTGGGGCCAACGTCCTGACTTTC.

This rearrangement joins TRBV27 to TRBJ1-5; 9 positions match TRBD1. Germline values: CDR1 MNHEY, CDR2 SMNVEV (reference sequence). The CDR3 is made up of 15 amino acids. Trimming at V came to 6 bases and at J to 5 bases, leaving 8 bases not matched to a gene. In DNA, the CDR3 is TGTGCCAGCAGCCCGGGGGGGACAGGGCATCAGCCCCAGCATTTT. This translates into CASSPGGTGHQPQHF.

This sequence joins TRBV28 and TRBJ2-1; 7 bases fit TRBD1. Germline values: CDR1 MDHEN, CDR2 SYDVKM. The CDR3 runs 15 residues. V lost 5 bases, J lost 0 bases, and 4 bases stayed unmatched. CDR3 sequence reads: CASSLDRASYNEQFF. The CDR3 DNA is TGTGCCAGCAGTCTCGACAGGGCCTCCTACAATGAGCAGTTCTTC. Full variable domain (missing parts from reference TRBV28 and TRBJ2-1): DVKVTQSSRYLVKRTGEKVFLECVQDMDHENMFWYRQDPGLGLRLIYFSYDVKMKEKGDIPEGYSVSREKKERFSLILESASTNQTSMYLCASSLDRASYNEQFFGPGTRLTVL.

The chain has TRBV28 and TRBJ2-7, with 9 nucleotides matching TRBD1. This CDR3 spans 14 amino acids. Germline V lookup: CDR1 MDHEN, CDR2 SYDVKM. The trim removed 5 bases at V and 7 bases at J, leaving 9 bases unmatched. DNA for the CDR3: TGTGCCAGCAGTGGGACAGGGAGAGGTGGTGAGCAGTACTTC. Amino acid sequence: CASSGTGRGGEQYF.